These T cell receptor beta chains were read from a single sample in a study of CD8 T cells in ankylosing spondylitis. TCRdb fed the 5' RACE reads into MiXCR, producing one record per CDR3 protein. The sample has around 890,000 distinct CDR3 sequences, approximately 12% seen once. The source material was blood, either unsorted or a sorted T cell fraction (not recorded which). These receptors were obtained from a male donor with ankylosing spondylitis. The CDR3 runs from the conserved cysteine through the conserved F or W. A D gene is named only where the DNA matches it firmly. A clone size is listed for some rows: how often the clone was seen (once, few, many), or a class if it is expanded.

CDR3aa | CDR3nt | v_gene | d_gene | j_gene | abundance
CACGLRAETQYF | TGTGCCTGCGGGTTAAGGGCCGAGACCCAGTACTTC | TRBV28 | - | TRBJ2-5 | -
CASSYRQGHTEAFF | TGTGCCAGCAGTTACCGACAGGGGCACACTGAAGCTTTCTTT | TRBV6-5 | TRBD1 | TRBJ1-1 | many
CSVEEGRREEGYTF | TGCAGCGTTGAAGAAGGCAGGAGAGAGGAGGGCTACACCTTC | TRBV29-1 | - | TRBJ1-2 | many
CASSLVPASYNEQFF | TGTGCCAGCAGCTTAGTTCCAGCTTCCTACAATGAGCAGTTCTTC | TRBV7-9 | - | TRBJ2-1 | -
CASSLMTGGSGELFF | TGTGCCAGCAGTTTGATGACAGGGGGCTCCGGGGAGCTGTTTTTT | TRBV12-3/TRBV12-4 | TRBD1 | TRBJ2-2 | -
CASRGLDAYNEQFF | TGTGCCAGCAGAGGCTTAGATGCCTACAATGAGCAGTTCTTC | TRBV13 | - | TRBJ2-1 | -
CASSWRSGETQYF | TGTGCCAGCAGTTGGAGAAGTGGGGAGACCCAGTACTTC | TRBV6-5 | - | TRBJ2-5 | few
CASSQMGRGGNEKLFF | TGCGCCAGCAGCCAGATGGGTAGGGGAGGAAATGAAAAACTGTTTTTT | TRBV4-3 | - | TRBJ1-4 | -
CASSLSGLAGVNEQFF | TGTGCCAGCAGTCTCTCAGGACTAGCGGGAGTCAATGAGCAGTTCTTC | TRBV28 | TRBD2 | TRBJ2-1 | -
CSARDMPSVDTQYF | TGCAGTGCTAGAGATATGCCTAGCGTCGATACGCAGTATTTT | TRBV20-1 | - | TRBJ2-3 | few
CASSQGQVYNEQFF | TGTGCCAGCAGTCAAGGGCAGGTTTACAATGAGCAGTTCTTC | TRBV28 | - | TRBJ2-1 | -
CSARDPRAYTDTQYF | TGCAGTGCTAGAGATCCCCGGGCCTACACAGATACGCAGTATTTT | TRBV20-1 | - | TRBJ2-3 | -
CASSFGSLGYEQYF | TGTGCCAGCAGCTTTGGTAGCTTGGGGTACGAGCAGTACTTC | TRBV7-2 | - | TRBJ2-7 | few
CASSVGRGLGGAYNEQFF | TGTGCCAGCAGCGTAGGTCGGGGTTTGGGGGGGGCGTACAATGAGCAGTTCTTC | TRBV9 | - | TRBJ2-1 | -
CASRVRVAGYNEQFF | TGCGCCAGCCGCGTTCGAGTAGCGGGATACAATGAGCAGTTCTTC | TRBV5-1 | TRBD2 | TRBJ2-1 | -
CASSSTGTGNYGYTF | TGTGCCAGCAGCTCGACCGGGACAGGGAACTATGGCTACACCTTC | TRBV6-1 | TRBD1 | TRBJ1-2 | many
CASSPTGNSGNTIYF | TGTGCCAGCTCACCGACAGGGAACTCTGGAAACACCATATATTTT | TRBV18 | TRBD1 | TRBJ1-3 | few
CASSNILGGSYEQYF | TGCGCCAGCAGCAACATCCTGGGGGGTTCCTACGAGCAGTACTTC | TRBV5-1 | - | TRBJ2-7 | many
CASSPLGERGSNEQFF | TGCGCCAGCAGCCCCCTGGGGGAGCGGGGGTCAAATGAGCAGTTCTTC | TRBV4-3 | TRBD2 | TRBJ2-1 | -
CASSLVSGGNYGYTF | TGTGCCAGCAGCTTAGTCTCTGGAGGAAACTATGGCTACACCTTC | TRBV7-9 | - | TRBJ1-2 | -